This T cell receptor beta chain derives from a study of cytomegalovirus exposure and HLA in healthy donors. Study-wide results and caveats: Despite most TCR sequences being rare, some public TCRs occurred in many donors. A few CMV-associated chains proved CMV antigen-specific in vitro. Altogether, around 160 TCR beta chains were recorded as cytomegalovirus-associated.

Comments on this clone: The antigen remains unidentified.

The assay was immunoSEQ multiplex PCR, and TCRdb's table has in-frame clones only and misses some. Of 250,000 to 400,000 clones listed, around 90% are singletons. CDR1 and CDR2 (germline): MNHEY, SMNVEV (reference sequence). The CDR3 is made up of 14 amino acids. V was shortened by 7 bases and J by 3 bases, with 15 bases between the two germline ends. The donors were members of the roughly 120-subject validation cohort (separate from the approximately 670-subject first cohort). The sample was PBMCs. The V call is TRBV27, the J call TRBJ1-1; tentative D call: TRBD1 (6 bases). This clonotype was sampled from a man aged 25-40 years in good health and CMV-seronegative. DNA of the CDR3: TGTGCCAGCAACCCCACAGGGTCTGACACTGAAGCTTTCTTT. It codes for CASNPTGSDTEAFF.